These T cell receptor beta chains were read from a single sample in a study of T-cell reconstitution after alpha-beta-depleted transplantation in children. One entry per CDR3 protein results from TCRdb running MiXCR on the PCR reads. The sample contains 19,000 or so distinct CDR3 sequences, 13% of which appear only once. This material consisted of PBMCs, mostly from graft donor cells, taken 60 days after TCRalphabeta/CD19-depleted stem cell transplant. The receptors derive from a female patient younger than 10 who had a stem cell transplant for congenital amegakaryocytic thrombocytopenia, so the T cells may come from the graft donor. Both conserved end residues are part of each CDR3. The D gene is left open where the match is weak.

d_gene	v_gene	j_gene	CDR3aa
NA	TRBV15	TRBJ1-2	CATSNGGGYGYTF
TRBD1	TRBV20-1	TRBJ1-4	CSAQGVTNEKLFF
NA	TRBV5-6	TRBJ1-1	CASSRVGGGRGFTEAFF
TRBD2	TRBV20-1	TRBJ2-1	CCALASYSGVGHNEQFF
TRBD1	TRBV20-1	TRBJ2-3	CSAGTGGTDTQYF
NA	TRBV28	TRBJ1-1	CASSLWGGSFPPSEAFF
NA	TRBV12-3/TRBV12-4	TRBJ2-6	CASRPPTGANVLTF
TRBD2	TRBV7-6	TRBJ2-1	CASSLEGGRAAYNEQFF
TRBD2	TRBV5-1	TRBJ2-1	CASSSPSGAIHNEQFF
NA	TRBV5-1	TRBJ2-5	CASSRTGRGETQYF
TRBD1	TRBV10-3	TRBJ2-3	CAISGGGQGIDTQYF
NA	TRBV7-9	TRBJ2-7	CASSLVGDEQYF
NA	TRBV11-3	TRBJ1-5	CASSLDGFHSNQPQHF
NA	TRBV5-1	TRBJ2-5	CASNQLVPQETQYF
NA	TRBV15	TRBJ2-7	CATSRILGTTYEQYF
NA	TRBV10-3	TRBJ2-6	CATRAPANVLTF
TRBD1	TRBV6-2/TRBV6-3	TRBJ2-1	CASSYLAEGQYNEQFF
NA	TRBV29-1	TRBJ2-7	CSVESRRPGDTYEQYF
NA	TRBV7-2	TRBJ2-3	CASSLGLQRGTDTQYF
NA	TRBV29-1	TRBJ1-1	CSVRGGNTEAFF
NA	TRBV10-3	TRBJ2-5	CAISERHQETQYF
NA	TRBV6-5	TRBJ2-3	CASRQTGTDTQYF